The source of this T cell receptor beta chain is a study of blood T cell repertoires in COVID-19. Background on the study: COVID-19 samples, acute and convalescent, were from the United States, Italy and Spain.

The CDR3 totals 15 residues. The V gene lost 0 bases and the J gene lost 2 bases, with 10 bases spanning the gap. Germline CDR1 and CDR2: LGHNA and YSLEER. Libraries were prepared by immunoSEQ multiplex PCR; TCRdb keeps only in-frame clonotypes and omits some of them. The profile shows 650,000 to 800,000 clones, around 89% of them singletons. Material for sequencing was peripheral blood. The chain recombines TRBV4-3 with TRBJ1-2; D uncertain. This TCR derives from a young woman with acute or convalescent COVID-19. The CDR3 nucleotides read TGCGCCAGCAGCCAAGATCGGTCCATAAACTATGGCTACACCTTC. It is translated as CASSQDRSINYGYTF.